This T cell receptor beta chain appears in the sequencing data of a study of T-cell reconstitution after alpha-beta-depleted transplantation in children. The study's findings and limits: Once a year had passed after transplant, T-cell counts and diversity came mostly from newly produced T cells.

This CDR3 region has 15 residues. V dropped 7 bases and J dropped 0 bases, with 14 bases sitting between them. Germline V CDR1 and CDR2: SGHTA, FQGNSA. Construction of the TCRbeta library involved unique molecular identifiers. TCRdb passed the PCR reads through MiXCR, listing each CDR3 protein once. The sample holds hundreds of thousands of distinct CDR3 sequences; 8% to 11% are singletons and the top ten take just over 2%. This clonotype was detected ten times or more. Its antigen is unidentified. The chain couples TRBV7-2 to TRBJ2-3; D not resolved. This sequence was found in a child aged 2 to 10 with inherited bone marrow failure, due to receive a stem cell transplant. The sequencing used PBMCs, collected before TCRalphabeta/CD19-depleted stem cell transplant. CDR3 protein: CASTPGSASTDTQYF. The CDR3 DNA reads TGTGCCAGCACCCCCGGCAGTGCTAGCACAGATACGCAGTATTTT.